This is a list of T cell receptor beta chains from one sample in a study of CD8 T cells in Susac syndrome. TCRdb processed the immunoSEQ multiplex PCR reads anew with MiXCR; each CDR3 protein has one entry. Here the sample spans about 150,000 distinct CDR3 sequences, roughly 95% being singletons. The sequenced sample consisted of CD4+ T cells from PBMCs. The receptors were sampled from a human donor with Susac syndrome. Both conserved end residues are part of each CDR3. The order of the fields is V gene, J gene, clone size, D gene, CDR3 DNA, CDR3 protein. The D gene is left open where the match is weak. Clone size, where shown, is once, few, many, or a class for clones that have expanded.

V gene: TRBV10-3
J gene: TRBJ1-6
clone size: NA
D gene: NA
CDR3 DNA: TGTGCCATCAGTCCCGCGGGAGGAGGATCACCCCTCCACTTT
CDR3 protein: CAISPAGGGSPLHF

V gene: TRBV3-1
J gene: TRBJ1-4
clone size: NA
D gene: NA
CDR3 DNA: TGTGCCAGCAGCCATCGAAGTCAGGAGGAAAAACTGTTTTTT
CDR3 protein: CASSHRSQEEKLFF

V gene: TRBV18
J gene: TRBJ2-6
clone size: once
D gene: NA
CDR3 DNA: TGTGCCAGCTCACCGCTCCCTTTGAGCTCTGGGGCCAACGTCCTGACTTTC
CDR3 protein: CASSPLPLSSGANVLTF

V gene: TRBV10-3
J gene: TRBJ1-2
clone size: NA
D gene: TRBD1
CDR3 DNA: TGTGCCATCGGGGAAAGGGGGCAGGGGGGCTACACCTTC
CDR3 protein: CAIGERGQGGYTF

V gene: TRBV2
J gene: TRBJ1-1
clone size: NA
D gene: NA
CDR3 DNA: TGTGCCAGCAGTGAAGCGCTCAAGAACACTGAAGCTTTCTTT
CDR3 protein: CASSEALKNTEAFF

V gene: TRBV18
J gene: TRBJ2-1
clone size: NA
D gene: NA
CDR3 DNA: TGTGCCAGCTCTCCTACGGCCGGGACCGCCAACAATGAGCAGTTCTTC
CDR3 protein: CASSPTAGTANNEQFF

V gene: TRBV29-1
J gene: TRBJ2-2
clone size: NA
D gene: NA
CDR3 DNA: TGCAGCGTTGGATCTAGCTTGAACACCGGGGAGCTGTTTTTT
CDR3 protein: CSVGSSLNTGELFF

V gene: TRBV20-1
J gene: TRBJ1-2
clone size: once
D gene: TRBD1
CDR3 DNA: TGCAGTGCGCCCGTCACAGGGGGCAGCGGAGGCTACACCTTC
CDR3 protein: CSAPVTGGSGGYTF

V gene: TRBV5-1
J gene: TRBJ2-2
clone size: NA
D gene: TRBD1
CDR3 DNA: TGCGCCAGCAGCTCCGGACAGGGCTGGGGCACCGGGGAGCTGTTTTTT
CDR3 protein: CASSSGQGWGTGELFF

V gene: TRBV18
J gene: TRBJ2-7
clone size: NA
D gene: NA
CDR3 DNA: TGTGCCAGCTCACCACCCGCAGGGAGCTCCTACGAGCAGTACTTC
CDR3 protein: CASSPPAGSSYEQYF

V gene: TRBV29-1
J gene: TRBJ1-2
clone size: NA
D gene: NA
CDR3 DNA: TGCAGCGTTGGGCGGACCGACTATGGCTACACCTTC
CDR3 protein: CSVGRTDYGYTF

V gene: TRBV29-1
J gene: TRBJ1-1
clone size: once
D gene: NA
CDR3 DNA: TGCAGCGCCGAGGGTGGGGTGGGTAACACTGAAGCTTTCTTT
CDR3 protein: CSAEGGVGNTEAFF

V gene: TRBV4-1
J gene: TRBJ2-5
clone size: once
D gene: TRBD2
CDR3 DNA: TGCGCCAGCAGCCAAGATTGGGCGGGGGGGCTTGGAGAGACCCAGTACTTC
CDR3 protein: CASSQDWAGGLGETQYF

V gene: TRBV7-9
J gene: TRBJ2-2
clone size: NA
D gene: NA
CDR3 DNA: TGTGCCAGCAGCTACGCCCCCACCGGGGAGCTGTTTTTT
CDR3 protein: CASSYAPTGELFF

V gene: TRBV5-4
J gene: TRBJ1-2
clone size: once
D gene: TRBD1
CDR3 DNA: TGTGCCAGCAGCTTGGTGGGACAGGATGGCTACACCTTC
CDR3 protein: CASSLVGQDGYTF

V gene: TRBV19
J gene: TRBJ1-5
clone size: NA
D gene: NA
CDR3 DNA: TGTGCCGTCCAACACAGGGATCGGCCCCAGCATTTT
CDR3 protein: CAVQHRDRPQHF

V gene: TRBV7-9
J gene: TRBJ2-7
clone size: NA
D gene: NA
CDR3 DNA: TGTGCCAGCAGCCCCTGGACAGCTAGCTCCTACGAGCAGTACTTC
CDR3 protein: CASSPWTASSYEQYF

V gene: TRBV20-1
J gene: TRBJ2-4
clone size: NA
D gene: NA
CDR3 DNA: TGCAGTGCCCAAAACATTCAAGTGAACATTCAGTACTTC
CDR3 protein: CSAQNIQVNIQYF

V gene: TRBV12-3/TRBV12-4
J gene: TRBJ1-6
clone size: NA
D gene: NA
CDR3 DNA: TGTGCCAGCAGTTCGACAGCCAGCTCACCCCTCCACTTT
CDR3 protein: CASSSTASSPLHF

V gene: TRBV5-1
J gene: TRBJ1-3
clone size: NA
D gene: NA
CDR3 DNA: TGCGCCAGCAGCCCGAGAGCGGAGAGTGGAAACACCATATATTTT
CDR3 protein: CASSPRAESGNTIYF

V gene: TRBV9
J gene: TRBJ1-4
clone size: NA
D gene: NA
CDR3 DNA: TGTGCCAGCAGCCTTTGGGGAGACATTAATGAAAAACTGTTTTTT
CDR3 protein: CASSLWGDINEKLFF

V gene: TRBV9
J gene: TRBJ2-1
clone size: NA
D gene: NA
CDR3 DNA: TGTGCCAGCAGCGCTACAAGTACCTCCTACAATGAGCAGTTCTTC
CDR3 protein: CASSATSTSYNEQFF

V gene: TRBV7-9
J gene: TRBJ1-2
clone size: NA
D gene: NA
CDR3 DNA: TGTGCCAGCAGCTTAGATCTGGGGACACATGGCTACACCTTC
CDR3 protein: CASSLDLGTHGYTF